What follows are 28 T cell receptor beta chains derived from one specimen sequenced in a study of blood T cells in healthy people across ages (dated by TCRdb to the mid-2010s). The receptor library was made with 5' RACE. The sample was run on an Illumina HiSeq 2500. A second PCR of about 6 to 12 cycles was run with a J-beta primer mix and a sample-barcoded 5' primer. TCRdb took the public reads, trimmed them with fastp at Q25, ran MiXCR for clone calling and kept in-frame beta chains. Merged by CDR3 protein, the rows form single entries marked with the most common genes and DNA. The sample records 900,000 to 950,000 distinct CDR3 sequences, roughly 28% of which are singletons. The ten largest clones add up to roughly a tenth of the sample. The sample was also reused in another study, on T cells of mothers and their children.

Sequenced: blood. The receptor source for this set is a woman aged 40 to 50 in good health.

This clonotype was seen more than once but under ten times. The V and J genes are TRBV4-2 and TRBJ2-7; 7 bases match TRBD2. The CDR3 extends over 16 amino acids. Germline CDR1 LGHNA, CDR2 YNFKEQ. V was clipped by 1 base and J by 2 bases; unmatched bases: 8. CDR3 DNA sequence: TGTGCCAGCAGCCAAGTTGAGACTAGCTATACCTACGAGCAGTACTTC. Its protein is CASSQVETSYTYEQYF.

This clonotype was detected a few times. CDR3: CASSLGTGKFF. The DNA of the CDR3 is TGTGCCAGCAGTTTAGGGACAGGGAAGTTCTTC. The V call is TRBV28, the J call TRBJ2-1; 9 positions agree with TRBD1. J was trimmed by 14 bases and V by 2 bases; bases with no gene match: 1. The CDR3 runs 11 residues. Germline CDR1 and CDR2: MDHEN and SYDVKM.

For this clonotype: A far larger clone is one base from this, pointing to a likely read error. J is TRBJ2-7 and V is TRBV6-5, with TRBD1 matching 7 bases. The length of the CDR3 is 14 residues. Per germline, CDR1 MNHEY and CDR2 SVGAGI. The CDR3 coding sequence is TGTGCCAGCAGTAGACAGGGTAGCTCCTACGGGCAGTACTTC. It is translated as CASSRQGSSYGQYF.

Turning to this clonotype: This may come from a read error, since a much larger clone is one base off. The rearrangement uses TRBV20-1 and TRBJ2-7, with D tentatively TRBD2 (5 bases). CDR1 and CDR2 from the germline V gene are DFQATT and SNEGSKA (reference sequence). The CDR3 totals 12 residues. The CDR3 loop is CGARGYSYEQYF. CDR3 bases: TGCGGTGCTAGAGGGTATAGCTACGAGCAGTACTTC.

There are a few counts of this clonotype. CDR3 sequence: CASTRGMVVFTEAFF. The CDR3 region has the DNA TGTGCCAGCACACGGGGGATGGTGGTTTTCACTGAAGCTTTCTTT. V usage is TRBV12-3 or TRBV12-4 and J usage is TRBJ1-1, with a tentative D call TRBD1 (5 bases). The CDR3 is 15 amino acids. Trimming took 7 bases from V and 4 from J, leaving 19 bases between them.

The chain has TRBV7-2 and TRBJ1-2; a weak D match, TRBD1 (6 bases). V was shortened by 5 bases and J by 3 bases, with 10 bases between the two germline ends. CDR3 length: 13 amino acids. Per germline, CDR1 SGHTA and CDR2 FQGNSA. CDR3 in DNA: TGTGCCAGCAGCACTAGGACAGACTATGGCTACACCTTC. It is translated as CASSTRTDYGYTF.

The chain has TRBV27 and TRBJ1-3; D remains ambiguous. From germline, CDR1 is MNHEY and CDR2 SMNVEV (reference sequence). This CDR3 has 13 residues. Trimming took off 4 bases at V and 8 bases at J, with 12 bases between the two ends. The CDR3 bases are TGTGCCAGCAGTTCGGGGTTGGGAGACACCATATATTTT. It is translated as CASSSGLGDTIYF.

The rearrangement links TRBV9 to TRBJ1-4, with D perhaps TRBD1 (5 bases). Germline CDR1 reads SGDLS; CDR2 reads YYNGEE. This CDR3 is built from 15 residues. V was cut by 0 bases and J by 10 bases, with 16 bases left in between. CDR3 sequence: CASSVGGELDGKLFF. The DNA for the CDR3 is TGTGCCAGCAGCGTAGGAGGGGAGTTAGATGGAAAACTGTTTTTT.

V usage is TRBV20-1 and J usage is TRBJ2-5; TRBD2 matches at 9 bases. Germline CDR1 DFQATT, CDR2 SNEGSKA (reference sequence). The CDR3 spans 15 residues. V lost 3 bases and J lost 3; bases outside the gene matches: 8. Here the CDR3 DNA reads TGCAGTGCTAGTCGGTCTAGCGGGACAAAAGAGACCCAGTACTTC. It is translated as CSASRSSGTKETQYF.

In its sample, this clonotype was seen once. V gene TRBV5-1 combines with J gene TRBJ2-5; a possible D gene is TRBD1 (5 bases). The J call is in doubt because the DNA end fits TRBJ2-7 better. The germline gives CDR1 SGHRS, CDR2 YFSETQ. CDR3 length: 15 amino acids. The CDR3 loop reads CASSLDGRQGYEQYF. CDR3 in DNA: TGCGCCAGCAGCTTGGACGGACGGCAGGGCTACGAGCAGTACTTC.

The chain couples TRBV7-8 to TRBJ2-7; D uncertain. The CDR3 is 14 amino acids. Trimming took off 5 bases at V and 1 base at J, with 12 bases between the two ends. Germline loops: CDR1 SGHVS, CDR2 FQNEAQ. The CDR3 DNA reads TGTGCCAGCAGCCCCACGGGCCAATCCTACGAGCAGTACTTC. It yields the protein CASSPTGQSYEQYF.

As regards this clonotype: A much more abundant neighbour one base away suggests this may be a read error. The rearrangement uses TRBV7-8 and TRBJ2-5; tentative D call: TRBD1 (5 bases). The J call may be in error: the DNA end matches TRBJ2-7 better. This CDR3 has 15 residues. Germline V gene sequence: CDR1 SGHVS, CDR2 FQNEAQ. CDR3 region: CASSLEGQGFREQYF. CDR3 in DNA: TGTGCCAGCAGCTTAGAAGGGCAGGGATTCCGCGAGCAGTACTTC.

The CDR3 reads CASSPLEGAEQYV. CDR3 coding DNA: TGTGCCAGCTCACCACTAGAGGGAGCCGAGCAGTACGTC. This chain connects TRBV18 to TRBJ2-7; possibly TRBD2 for D (5 bases). CDR3 size: 13 residues. V shed 1 base and J shed 6 bases, with 10 bases lying between them. Germline CDR1 KGHSH, CDR2 LQKENI.

This clonotype came up many times. The V and J genes are TRBV15 and TRBJ2-1, with D unresolved. Trimming pared 0 bases from V and 11 bases from J, leaving 11 bases between. The germline gives CDR1 LNHNV, CDR2 YYDKDF (reference sequence). The CDR3 is 13 amino acids. The CDR3 is CATSRDEARKQFF. DNA for the CDR3: TGTGCCACCAGCAGAGATGAAGCCCGGAAGCAGTTCTTC.

This clonotype was seen more than once but under ten times. The rearrangement links TRBV6-5 to TRBJ2-3; TRBD1 might be the D (6 bases). With 2 bases removed from V and 6 bases from J, the gap between germline ends came to 9 bases. CDR1 and CDR2 (germline): MNHEY, SVGAGI. This CDR3 contains 13 residues. The CDR3 sequence is CASSYQRGDTQYF. For the CDR3, the DNA is TGTGCCAGCAGTTACCAGAGGGGGGATACGCAGTATTTT.

This clonotype has just one count. V gene TRBV27 combines with J gene TRBJ2-5; TRBD2 aligns across 11 bases. Germline V gene lookup returns CDR1 MNHEY and CDR2 SMNVEV (reference sequence). The CDR3 sequence is 15 residues long. Trimming took 8 bases from V and 3 from J; bases not matched to a gene: 8. CDR3 residues: CASQSTSGEKETQYF. CDR3 DNA sequence: TGTGCCAGCCAATCGACTAGCGGGGAAAAAGAGACCCAGTACTTC.

On this clonotype: This may arise from a read error, as a much more abundant clone is one base away. The chain joins TRBV28 to TRBJ2-7, with D uncertain. This CDR3 has 13 residues. Germline V gene data show CDR1 as MDHEN and CDR2 as SYDVKM. This chain's CDR3 is CASEGSSTYEQDF. Here the CDR3 DNA reads TGTGCCAGCGAAGGATCCTCCACCTACGAGCAGGACTTC.

Ten or more counts support this clonotype. The V call is TRBV29-1, the J call TRBJ1-2, with a tentative D call TRBD1 (5 bases). Per germline, CDR1 SQVTM and CDR2 ANQGSEA. The length of the CDR3 is 12 residues. Trimming left V 4 bases short and J 0 bases short, with 6 bases between. CDR3 loop: CSVVGANYGYTF. In DNA, the CDR3 is TGCAGCGTTGTGGGGGCTAACTATGGCTACACCTTC. The full variable domain, rest sourced from reference TRBV29-1 and TRBJ1-2, is SAVISQKPSRDICQRGTSLTIQCQVDSQVTMMFWYRQQPGQSLTLIATANQGSEATYESGFVIDKFPISRPNLTFSTLTVSNMSPEDSSIYLCSVVGANYGYTFGSGTRLTVV.

This clonotype was observed a few times. The chain combines TRBV7-9 with TRBJ1-1, with D unresolved. Germline V gene sequence: CDR1 SEHNR, CDR2 FQNEAQ (reference sequence). This CDR3 spans 13 amino acids. The ends were cut back, 5 bases at V and 3 bases at J, with 10 bases in the middle. The CDR3 nucleotides read TGTGCCAGCAGCCTCGAGCAGGACACTGAAGCTTTCTTT. Amino acid sequence: CASSLEQDTEAFF.

This clonotype was seen at least ten times. The CDR3 region is CASSFGRGDYGYTF. CDR3 DNA: TGTGCCAGCAGTTTCGGCAGGGGGGACTATGGCTACACCTTC. The chain joins TRBV28 to TRBJ1-2; 7 bases align to TRBD1. The junction had 4 bases not matched to a gene; V was cut back by 3 bases and J by 3 bases. Germline V gene data show CDR1 as MDHEN and CDR2 as SYDVKM. The CDR3 runs to 14 residues.

Comments on this clonotype: A junction boundary mismatches the germline segment, possibly from a read error. V gene TRBV28 combines with J gene TRBJ2-7; weak D call: TRBD1 (6 bases). CDR3 length: 16 amino acids. Per the germline V gene, CDR1 is MDHEN and CDR2 is SYDVKM. In nucleotides, the CDR3 is TGTGCCAGCATGGGTGCCGCCGGGCAGGGGTTCTACGAGCAGCACTTC. This gives the protein CASMGAAGQGFYEQHF.

CDR3 coding DNA: TGCGCCAGCAGCCTTCCCGGGAACTACAATGAGCAGTTCTTC. It specifies CASSLPGNYNEQFF. The chain couples TRBV5-1 to TRBJ2-1; a possible D gene is TRBD2 (5 bases). The CDR3 is made up of 14 amino acids. Trimming cost V 4 bases and J 3 bases, with 11 bases left between them. CDR1 is SGHRS and CDR2 is YFSETQ in the germline V gene.

This clonotype was observed a handful of times. A much larger clone lies a single base off, so this may be a read error. The J gene is TRBJ2-3, the V gene TRBV7-9; D not certain. The CDR3 totals 14 residues. Germline V CDR1 and CDR2: SEHNR, FQNEAQ (reference sequence). DNA of the CDR3: TGTGCCGGCAGCCCCCTGACCAGCACAGATACGCAGTATTTT. This codes for CAGSPLTSTDTQYF. Based on the CDR3 plus reference TRBV7-9 and TRBJ2-3, the full variable domain is DTGVSQNPRHKITKRGQNVTFRCDPISEHNRLYWYRQTLGQGPEFLTYFQNEAQLEKSRLLSDRFSAERPKGSFSTLEIQRTEQGDSAMYLCAGSPLTSTDTQYFGPGTRLTVL.

Only a few counts were recorded for this clonotype. Compared with germline, one end of the junction differs, possibly owing to a read error. J is TRBJ2-1 and V is TRBV7-2; no clear D. The CDR3 covers 17 residues. The germline V gene has CDR1 SGHTA and CDR2 FQGNSA. The CDR3 nucleotides are TGTGCCAGCAGCTTAGGAGGTGGCAGCCTGGTCGACAATGAGCGGTTCTTC. This gives the protein CASSLGGGSLVDNERFF.

The chain links TRBV5-1 to TRBJ1-2; D is perhaps TRBD1 (6 bases). Between the trimmed V and J ends, which lost 4 bases and 8 bases, there was a span of 15 bases. CDR3 length: 13 amino acids. Germline V gene lookup returns CDR1 SGHRS and CDR2 YFSETQ. CDR3 loop: CASSLGTRIGYTF. The DNA for the CDR3 is TGCGCCAGCAGCCTAGGGACAAGGATCGGCTACACCTTC.

The V call is TRBV7-2, the J call TRBJ1-4; no reliable D call. Germline loops: CDR1 SGHTA, CDR2 FQGNSA. The CDR3 spans 14 residues. Trimming cost V 0 bases and J 8 bases, with 10 bases left between them. As DNA, the CDR3 is TGTGCCAGCAGCTTAGCCGGGCTGGGGGAAAAACTGTTTTTT. Amino acids: CASSLAGLGEKLFF.

In its sample, this clonotype was seen once. The chain joins TRBV12-3 or TRBV12-4 to TRBJ1-1, with TRBD1 as a possible D gene (6 bases). CDR3 size: 12 residues. As DNA, the CDR3 is TGTGTCATCCTCAGGGGGAACACTGAAGCTTTCTTT. It specifies CVILRGNTEAFF.

This chain joins TRBV5-5 and TRBJ1-5; possible D gene TRBD1, 5 bases. CDR1 SGHKS and CDR2 YYEKEE come from the germline V gene (reference sequence). The CDR3 covers 15 residues. Trimming removed 0 bases from V and 10 bases from J, with 17 bases in between. As DNA, the CDR3 is TGTGCCAGCAGCTTGGCCGCAGGGTCGATGGAACCCCAGCATTTT. It translates to CASSLAAGSMEPQHF.